The clone carrying this TCR beta chain has a single count. Its antigen is as yet unknown. The data are from a study of T cells in narcolepsy. This CDR3 spans 13 amino acids. J was trimmed by 12 bases and V by 2 bases; bases with no gene match: 4. The germline gives CDR1 SGHDN, CDR2 FVKESK. Findings of the study overall: Blood of same and different patients, but not healthy controls, reportedly held recurring autoreactive clonotypes.

Sequencing was performed with immunoSEQ multiplex PCR; in TCRdb, only in-frame clones are kept and a portion is missing. The sample consists of some 25,000 clones, about four fifths of them appearing once. The sequence was collected from a human donor with narcolepsy. This chain uses TRBV14 with TRBJ2-1; 10 nucleotides line up with TRBD2. The sample was CD45RA- memory CD4+ T cells from PBMCs. CDR3 loop: CASSQTIAGGQFF. The CDR3 DNA is TGTGCCAGCAGCCAAACTATAGCGGGAGGGCAGTTCTTC.